The 30 T cell receptor beta chains below all came from one sample that was sequenced in a study of long-term antiretroviral therapy in people with HIV. Survey-level immunoSEQ v3.0 assays were run. The assay was immunoSEQ multiplex PCR, and TCRdb's table has in-frame clones only and misses some. The top ten clones hold about a tenth of a sample with roughly 27,000 clones, 85% of them seen once. The starting material was unsorted PBMCs, obtained 2.3 years after starting antiretroviral therapy. The receptor source for this set is a middle-aged man with HIV.

This rearrangement joins TRBV6-1 to TRBJ1-2; 8 nucleotides align to TRBD1. From germline, CDR1 is MNHNS and CDR2 SASEGT. V was pared by 2 bases and J by 0 bases, with 5 bases of the junction left unmatched. This CDR3 region has 16 residues. For the CDR3, the DNA is TGTGCCAGCAGTGAACGCAGGGGGCGAACTAACTATGGCTACACCTTC. The encoded protein is CASSERRGRTNYGYTF.

The V call is TRBV7-8, the J call TRBJ1-4; D possibly corresponds to TRBD1 (5 bases). In germline, CDR1 is SGHVS, CDR2 FQNEAQ. The V end lost 1 base, the J end lost 1 base, and 10 bases lay between the germline ends. This CDR3 comprises 16 residues. The DNA of the CDR3 is TGTGCCAGCAGCTTAGGGGGACGGGGAACTAATGAAAAACTGTTTTTT. Amino acid sequence: CASSLGGRGTNEKLFF.

This clone is medium-sized. The CDR3 nucleotides read TGCGCCAGCAGCTTGGCCGGGAGAGGGAGGTATGGCTACACCTTC. It specifies CASSLAGRGRYGYTF. The chain uses TRBV5-1 and TRBJ1-2; D call uncertain. This CDR3 region has 15 residues. The V gene lost 0 bases and the J gene lost 5 bases, with 14 bases spanning the gap. Germline V gene data show CDR1 as SGHRS and CDR2 as YFSETQ.

The V call is TRBV6-6, the J call TRBJ2-7; the match to TRBD2 covers 9 bases. This CDR3 is 15 amino acids long. The germline V gene has CDR1 MNHNY and CDR2 SVGAGI (reference sequence). V gave up 2 bases and J gave up 2 bases; unmatched junction bases: 4. The CDR3 here is CASSYAASGAYEQYF. In DNA, the CDR3 is TGTGCCAGCAGTTACGCGGCTAGCGGGGCCTACGAGCAGTACTTC.

The rearrangement uses TRBV2 and TRBJ2-1; D unclear. CDR1 SNHLY and CDR2 FYNNEI come from the germline V gene. V lost 2 bases to trimming and J lost 0 bases, with 11 bases between them. The CDR3 totals 16 residues. CDR3 sequence reads: CASSERDWPSYNEQFF. In DNA, the CDR3 is TGTGCCAGCAGTGAAAGGGATTGGCCCTCCTACAATGAGCAGTTCTTC.

The chain employs TRBV20-1 and TRBJ2-7, with a weak D call TRBD1 (6 bases). The V gene's germline CDR1 is DFQATT and CDR2 SNEGSKA (reference sequence). Trimming stripped 5 bases from V and 1 base from J, with 6 bases between. This CDR3 has 11 amino acids. The CDR3 nucleotides are TGCAGTGCTGGACAGTCCTACGAGCAGTACTTC. Its translation: CSAGQSYEQYF.

The chain uses TRBV29-1 and TRBJ2-5, with 7 bases fitting TRBD1. Germline assignment: CDR1 SQVTM and CDR2 ANQGSEA. The CDR3 totals 14 residues. The V segment lost 4 bases and the J segment 4 bases; nucleotides outside the gene matches: 9. The CDR3 DNA follows: TGCAGCGTTGCGCCACGACAGGGCGGAGAGACCCAGTACTTC. Residues: CSVAPRQGGETQYF.

The chain has TRBV9 and TRBJ2-2; 8 positions match TRBD1. V dropped 3 bases and J dropped 1; count of bases not matched to a gene: 5. This CDR3 is 16 amino acids long. Germline values: CDR1 SGDLS, CDR2 YYNGEE. For the CDR3, the DNA is TGTGCCAGCAGCGGACGGACAGGGATGAACACCGGGGAGCTGTTTTTT. Its protein is CASSGRTGMNTGELFF.

This sequence joins TRBV19 and TRBJ1-2, with a tentative D call TRBD1 (5 bases). The CDR3 covers 15 residues. Germline values: CDR1 LNHDA, CDR2 SQIVND (reference sequence). V was clipped by 0 bases and J by 4 bases, with 12 bases between them. The CDR3 region has the DNA TGTGCCAGTAGTATAGATCTCACAGGCTTCTATGGCTACACCTTC. This gives the protein CASSIDLTGFYGYTF.

CDR3 sequence: CAVLPAGNTIYF. CDR3 bases: TGTGCCGTGTTGCCAGCTGGAAACACCATATATTTT. This rearrangement joins TRBV30 to TRBJ1-3; the D is unclear. The CDR3 consists of 12 residues. Germline V CDR1 and CDR2: GTSNPN, SVGIG (reference sequence). V lost 8 bases, J lost 2 bases, and 10 bases lay in between.

The CDR3 DNA follows: TGTGCCAGCAGTTACTCGAAAGGTGCCGGGGAGCTGTTTTTT. It translates to CASSYSKGAGELFF. This chain joins TRBV6-6 and TRBJ2-2; D uncertain. This CDR3 contains 14 residues. Trimming left V 0 bases short and J 6 bases short, with 8 bases between. Germline loops: CDR1 MNHNY, CDR2 SVGAGI (reference sequence).

This chain links TRBV29-1 with TRBJ2-1, with 7 positions matching TRBD1. Germline assignment: CDR1 SQVTM and CDR2 ANQGSEA. CDR3 length: 15 amino acids. Trimming cost V 6 bases and J 9 bases; bases outside gene matches: 17. The DNA for the CDR3 is TGCAGCGTAACCACCACGACAGGGTGGACGTTTGAGCAGTTCTTC. Translated, it gives CSVTTTTGWTFEQFF.

The chain links TRBV19 to TRBJ1-4, with 7 bases aligning to TRBD1. Looked up from germline, CDR1 is LNHDA and CDR2 is SQIVND (reference sequence). The junction had 4 bases not matched to a gene; V was cut back by 5 bases and J by 7 bases. The length of the CDR3 is 13 residues. This CDR3 is CASSPGGSEKLFF. As DNA, the CDR3 is TGTGCCAGTAGTCCAGGGGGGAGTGAAAAACTGTTTTTT.

V and J are TRBV9 and TRBJ2-7; tentatively, D is TRBD2 (7 bases). The germline V gene encodes CDR1 SGDLS and CDR2 YYNGEE. V was pared by 4 bases and J by 2 bases, with 19 bases between. The CDR3 covers 16 residues. CDR3 protein: CASSPAAGGLPYEQYF. CDR3 DNA sequence: TGTGCCAGCAGCCCAGCGGCCGGGGGGCTCCCCTACGAGCAGTACTTC.

This chain's CDR3 is CASSQQENYGYTF. CDR3 DNA sequence: TGTGCCAGCAGTCAACAGGAGAACTATGGCTACACCTTC. The V call is TRBV6-5, the J call TRBJ1-2; TRBD1 might be the D (5 bases). Germline-derived CDR1 and CDR2 are MNHEY and SVGAGI. V was pared by 5 bases and J by 2 bases, with 9 bases between. This CDR3 comprises 13 residues.

This chain links TRBV19 with TRBJ2-7, with 9 bases that match TRBD2. The CDR3 runs 15 residues. In germline, CDR1 is LNHDA, CDR2 SQIVND (reference sequence). J lost 2 bases, V lost 3 bases, and 5 bases had no gene match. This CDR3 is CASSIEAGGPYEQYF. Written as DNA, the CDR3 is TGTGCCAGTAGTATCGAGGCGGGAGGGCCCTACGAGCAGTACTTC. The full variable domain, rest sourced from reference TRBV19 and TRBJ2-7, is DGGITQSPKYLFRKEGQNVTLSCEQNLNHDAMYWYRQDPGQGLRLIYYSQIVNDFQKGDIAEGYSVSREKKESFPLTVTSAQKNPTAFYLCASSIEAGGPYEQYFGPGTRLTVT.

The chain uses TRBV10-3 and TRBJ2-7; D is uncertain. Germline CDR1 is ENHRY and CDR2 is SYGVKD. V dropped 3 bases and J dropped 0 bases, with 12 bases sitting between them. The CDR3 sequence is 15 residues long. The CDR3, as DNA: TGTGCCATCAGTGATACCCCCTTGAGCTCCTACGAGCAGTACTTC. Protein: CAISDTPLSSYEQYF.

The chain joins TRBV5-6 to TRBJ2-1; D remains unclear. This CDR3 is 13 amino acids long. In germline, CDR1 is SGHDT, CDR2 YYEEEE. V lost 2 bases and J 6 bases, leaving 9 bases between the germline ends. Here the CDR3 DNA reads TGTGCCAGCAGCTTCTTGACCGCCAATGAGCAGTTCTTC. Amino acid sequence: CASSFLTANEQFF.

The V call is TRBV11-3, the J call TRBJ1-2, with TRBD1 matching over 8 bases. With V trimmed by 4 bases and J by 4 bases, 8 bases remained unmatched. The CDR3 has 15 residues. Germline-derived CDR1 and CDR2 are SGHNT and YENEEA. CDR3 protein: CASSSDRESLYGYTF. DNA for the CDR3: TGTGCCAGCAGCTCGGACAGGGAATCTCTCTATGGCTACACCTTC.

This clone has just one count. V is TRBV5-1 and J is TRBJ1-3; D call uncertain. Trimming pared 1 base from V and 0 bases from J, leaving 8 bases between. The CDR3 extends over 15 amino acids. Germline-derived CDR1 and CDR2 are SGHRS and YFSETQ. The CDR3 coding sequence is TGCGCCAGCAGCTTGTCACAGAGCTCTGGAAACACCATATATTTT. As protein: CASSLSQSSGNTIYF.

The rearrangement joins TRBV6-4 to TRBJ1-4, with TRBD1 matching over 7 bases. Losses at the gene ends were 6 bases for V and 7 bases for J; bases not matched to a gene: 11. CDR3 size: 15 residues. CDR1 and CDR2 from the germline V gene are MRHNA and SNTAGT. CDR3 in DNA: TGTGCCAGCAGCGGTGAGAGGGGGCTGTGTGAAAAACTGTTTTTT. Translated, it gives CASSGERGLCEKLFF.

J is TRBJ1-2 and V is TRBV2; the D gene is possibly TRBD1 (6 bases). The V and J ends lost 7 bases and 2 bases respectively, with 11 bases between them. The CDR3 has 13 residues. Germline V gene lookup returns CDR1 SNHLY and CDR2 FYNNEI. Here the CDR3 DNA reads TGTGCCAGCACCCAAGACAGGAACTATGGCTACACCTTC. Its translation is CASTQDRNYGYTF.

CDR3 bases: TGTGCCTGGAGTGTCGGGGTTGGGACCTACGAGCAGTACTTC. Its protein product is CAWSVGVGTYEQYF. This sequence joins TRBV30 and TRBJ2-7; maybe TRBD2 (5 bases). V lost 0 bases, J lost 2 bases, and 11 bases lay in between. Germline V gene data show CDR1 as GTSNPN and CDR2 as SVGIG (reference sequence). CDR3 length equals 14 residues.

This sequence joins TRBV29-1 and TRBJ2-3; D may be TRBD2 (5 bases). CDR1 is SQVTM, CDR2 ANQGSEA, per germline. The CDR3 is 15 residues long. V shed 3 bases and J shed 2 bases, with 15 bases lying between them. The CDR3 here is CSVESGLPATDTQYF. The CDR3 DNA is TGCAGCGTTGAGTCGGGATTACCTGCCACAGATACGCAGTATTTT.

J is TRBJ1-2 and V is TRBV27, with 7 bases that match TRBD1. Trimming at V came to 5 bases and at J to 3 bases, leaving 9 bases not matched to a gene. The CDR3 runs to 15 residues. The germline V gene encodes CDR1 MNHEY and CDR2 SMNVEV (reference sequence). The CDR3 loop reads CASSPRDRLYYGYTF. As DNA, the CDR3 is TGTGCCAGCAGTCCCAGGGACAGACTCTACTATGGCTACACCTTC.

The rearrangement links TRBV5-1 to TRBJ1-6; 7 nucleotides align to TRBD1. Germline CDR1 SGHRS, CDR2 YFSETQ. The CDR3 runs 16 residues. With V trimmed by 0 bases and J by 7 bases, 7 bases remained unmatched. Here the CDR3 reads CASSLGTTGKNSPLHF. DNA for the CDR3: TGCGCCAGCAGCTTGGGTACGACAGGGAAAAATTCACCCCTCCACTTT.

The chain employs TRBV29-1 and TRBJ2-7, with TRBD1 matching 8 bases. The V segment lost 6 bases and the J segment 3 bases; nucleotides outside the gene matches: 4. Germline loops: CDR1 SQVTM, CDR2 ANQGSEA. This CDR3 is 12 amino acids long. The CDR3 bases are TGCAGCGTCAGGACAGGGTTCTACGAGCAGTACTTC. This codes for CSVRTGFYEQYF.

The chain links TRBV30 to TRBJ2-3; 8 nucleotides match TRBD2. The V and J ends lost 1 base and 8 bases, in that order; junction bases with no gene match: 8. CDR3 length: 14 residues. The germline V gene has CDR1 GTSNPN and CDR2 SVGIG (reference sequence). The CDR3 region is CAWSAGAGASTQYF. DNA for the CDR3: TGTGCCTGGAGTGCGGGAGCGGGAGCGTCTACGCAGTATTTT.

The genes are TRBV11-3 and TRBJ1-2; 9 bases fit TRBD1. V lost 8 bases and J lost 2; bases outside the gene matches: 0. In germline, CDR1 is SGHNT, CDR2 YENEEA. CDR3 length: 12 amino acids. CDR3 region: CASGQGNYGYTF. CDR3 bases: TGTGCCAGCGGACAGGGGAACTATGGCTACACCTTC.

This sequence joins TRBV5-4 and TRBJ2-3, with D perhaps TRBD2 (5 bases). Germline V gives CDR1 SGHNT, CDR2 YYREEE (reference sequence). The CDR3 totals 17 residues. V shed 1 base and J shed 2 bases, with 17 bases lying between them. The CDR3 DNA sequence: TGTGCCAGCAGCTTGTACGGGGTAGCAGCCTACACAGATACGCAGTATTTT. This translates into CASSLYGVAAYTDTQYF.